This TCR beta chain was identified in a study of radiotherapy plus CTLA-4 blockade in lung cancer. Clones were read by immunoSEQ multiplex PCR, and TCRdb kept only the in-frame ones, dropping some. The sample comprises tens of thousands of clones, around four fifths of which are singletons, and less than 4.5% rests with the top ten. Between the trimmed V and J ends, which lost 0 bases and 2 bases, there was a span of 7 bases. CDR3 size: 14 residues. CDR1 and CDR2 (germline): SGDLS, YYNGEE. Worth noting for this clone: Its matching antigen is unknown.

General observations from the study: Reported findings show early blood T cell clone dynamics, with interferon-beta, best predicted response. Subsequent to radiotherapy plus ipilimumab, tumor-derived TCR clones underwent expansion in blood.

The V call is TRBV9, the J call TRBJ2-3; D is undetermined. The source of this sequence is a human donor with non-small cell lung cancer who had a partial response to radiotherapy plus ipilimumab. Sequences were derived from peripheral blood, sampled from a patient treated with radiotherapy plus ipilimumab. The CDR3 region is CASSVVGSTDTQYF. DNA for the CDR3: TGTGCCAGCAGCGTAGTTGGCTCCACAGATACGCAGTATTTT.